The table lists the clone carrying this T cell receptor beta chain with many counts. The antigen is undetermined. TRB rearrangements were amplified by multiplex PCR with BIOMED2 TRB-A/B primers. TCRdb processed the multiplex PCR reads anew with MiXCR; each CDR3 protein has one entry. This table holds thousands of distinct CDR3 sequences, 27% found once. This sample was included in a study of T and B cells in COVID-19 patients. Across the whole study: COVID-19 patients gave peripheral blood either during active infection or after recovery. About 90% of the 20 active-infection patients had comorbidities associated with unfavorable COVID-19 outcome. Study results and caveats: Highly clonal in active COVID-19, TRB repertoires exceeded healthy-donor diversity and richness at recovery. Exclusive to the recovered cohort were roughly 2,000 TCR clusters, over 25 of them with low generation probability.

CDR1 and CDR2 from the germline V gene are KGHDR and SFDVKD. This CDR3 is built from 17 residues. Trimming took 4 bases from V and 1 from J, leaving 17 bases between them. Each TRB amplification used about 220-500 ng of genomic DNA from blood. The clonotype originates from a human donor with active COVID-19. The chain links TRBV24-1 to TRBJ2-3; perhaps TRBD1 as D (5 bases). The specimen was blood. CDR3 nucleotides: TGTGCCACCAGTGACCCGGCCCCGCAAGGGGGCACAGATACGCAGTATTTT. Translating it yields CATSDPAPQGGTDTQYF.